The 31 T cell receptor beta chains listed next were all sequenced from one sample in a study of blood T cell repertoires in COVID-19. Using immunoSEQ multiplex PCR, the repertoire was profiled, and TCRdb retains in-frame clones only, with some absent. The sample yields roughly 160,000 clones, approximately 90% seen once. Material: peripheral blood. These receptor sequences come from a man younger than 35 with acute or convalescent COVID-19.

The rearrangement links TRBV14 to TRBJ2-3, with 10 positions matching TRBD2. The CDR3 consists of 19 residues. CDR1 is SGHDN, CDR2 FVKESK, per germline. Germline trimming cut 0 bases from V and 4 bases from J; bases unmatched to any gene: 13. In DNA form, the CDR3 reads TGTGCCAGCAGCCAAGACCCCTTCCCCCTAGCGGGGGTAGCAGATACGCAGTATTTT. Its translation is CASSQDPFPLAGVADTQYF.

The chain has TRBV30 and TRBJ1-1, with D tentatively TRBD1 (5 bases). The CDR3 extends over 14 amino acids. The germline V and J ends were trimmed by 3 bases and 0 bases, with 11 bases remaining between them. CDR1 GTSNPN and CDR2 SVGIG come from the germline V gene (reference sequence). The CDR3 coding sequence is TGTGCCTGGAGAGCGGGACTCATGAACACTGAAGCTTTCTTT. It encodes CAWRAGLMNTEAFF.

The J gene is TRBJ2-1, the V gene TRBV7-9; TRBD2 agrees at 7 bases. This CDR3 spans 16 amino acids. With 2 bases clipped from V and 6 bases from J, the junction kept 10 bases outside the gene matches. Germline V gene sequence: CDR1 SEHNR, CDR2 FQNEAQ (reference sequence). CDR3: CASSLMRTRIINEQFF. CDR3 DNA: TGTGCCAGCAGCTTAATGAGGACTAGGATAATCAATGAGCAGTTCTTC.

This chain links TRBV27 with TRBJ1-6; 11 bases line up with TRBD1. Germline CDR1 is MNHEY and CDR2 is SMNVEV (reference sequence). The ends lost 0 bases at V and 8 bases at J; junction bases unmatched: 6. The CDR3 extends over 17 amino acids. The CDR3 region has the DNA TGTGCCAGCAGTTTATCGGACAGGGGGCGGGGGGATTCACCCCTCCACTTT. It translates to CASSLSDRGRGDSPLHF.

The chain carries TRBV6-9 and TRBJ2-2; 8 nucleotides align to TRBD1. The germline gives CDR1 MNHGY, CDR2 SVAAGI. The V and J ends lost 4 bases and 11 bases, in that order; junction bases with no gene match: 9. The CDR3 is 14 amino acids. As DNA, the CDR3 is TGTGCCAGCAGTTCTCCAGGGGGCCGTTCTGAGCTGTTTTTT. Translated, it gives CASSSPGGRSELFF.

The rearrangement joins TRBV6-5 to TRBJ1-6; 9 bases match TRBD1. CDR1 is MNHEY, CDR2 SVGAGI, per germline. Trimming cost V 4 bases and J 10 bases; bases outside gene matches: 5. The CDR3 loop spans 14 amino acids. CDR3 DNA: TGTGCCAGCAGTTCCGGGACAGGGATCTCACCCCTCCACTTT. Translating gives CASSSGTGISPLHF.

V is TRBV11-2 and J is TRBJ2-5, with TRBD2 identical over 9 bases. This CDR3 region has 16 residues. The trim removed 5 bases at V and 2 bases at J, leaving 9 bases unmatched. Looked up from germline, CDR1 is SGHAT and CDR2 is FQNNGV. The CDR3 DNA reads as TGTGCCAGCAGCACAAAGGGACTAGCAAGACAAGAGACCCAGTACTTC. This sequence encodes CASSTKGLARQETQYF. Full variable domain (rest looked up from reference TRBV11-2 and TRBJ2-5): EAGVAQSPRYKIIEKRQSVAFWCNPISGHATLYWYQQILGQGPKLLIQFQNNGVVDDSQLPKDRFSAERLKGVDSTLKIQPAKLEDSAVYLCASSTKGLARQETQYFGPGTRLLVL.

This clone was observed once. V is TRBV5-1 and J is TRBJ2-7; a possible D gene is TRBD1 (6 bases). The CDR3 totals 14 residues. The germline V and J ends were trimmed by 2 bases and 0 bases, with 9 bases remaining between them. Germline loops: CDR1 SGHRS, CDR2 YFSETQ. CDR3: CASSFVDSSYEQYF. For the CDR3, the DNA is TGCGCCAGCAGCTTCGTGGACAGCTCCTACGAGCAGTACTTC.

V and J are TRBV30 and TRBJ1-2; 9 bases match TRBD1. Germline V gene data show CDR1 as GTSNPN and CDR2 as SVGIG (reference sequence). The length of the CDR3 is 13 residues. V dropped 7 bases and J dropped 3; count of bases not matched to a gene: 6. The CDR3: CASHRGRDYGYTF. CDR3 DNA sequence: TGTGCCTCACACAGGGGGCGCGACTATGGCTACACCTTC.

V is TRBV5-1 and J is TRBJ2-1; perhaps TRBD1 as D (6 bases). The V end lost 4 bases, the J end lost 15 bases, and 17 bases lay between the germline ends. The germline V gene encodes CDR1 SGHRS and CDR2 YFSETQ. CDR3 length: 12 residues. CDR3 nucleotide sequence: TGCGCCAGCAGCCCCGACAGGTTTGGGGGGTTCTTC. It encodes CASSPDRFGGFF.

This sequence joins TRBV7-8 and TRBJ2-7, with a tentative D call TRBD1 (5 bases). The germline gives CDR1 SGHVS, CDR2 FQNEAQ. V lost 3 bases to trimming and J lost 0 bases, with 9 bases between them. This CDR3 contains 14 residues. This CDR3 is CASSFQGASYEQYF. The DNA for the CDR3 is TGTGCCAGCAGCTTCCAAGGGGCCTCCTACGAGCAGTACTTC.

The CDR3 loop is CASSIRGRGSNQPQHF. In nucleotides, the CDR3 is TGTGCCAGTAGTATCAGGGGGCGGGGAAGCAATCAGCCCCAGCATTTT. The rearrangement uses TRBV19 and TRBJ1-5, with 8 bases fitting TRBD1. The CDR3 totals 16 residues. Germline loops: CDR1 LNHDA, CDR2 SQIVND (reference sequence). Trimming cost V 3 bases and J 1 base; bases outside gene matches: 5.

The rearrangement joins TRBV19 to TRBJ1-3, with 8 bases fitting TRBD1. CDR1 is LNHDA, CDR2 SQIVND, per germline (reference sequence). The CDR3 consists of 18 residues. With V trimmed by 7 bases and J by 0 bases, 14 bases remained unmatched. The CDR3 reads CASTLTGAISISGNTIYF. The CDR3 bases are TGTGCCAGTACACTGACAGGGGCGATATCTATCTCTGGAAACACCATATATTTT.

The gene calls are TRBV5-6 and TRBJ2-7; 7 bases map to TRBD1. This CDR3 has 12 residues. V shed 7 bases, J shed 5 bases, and the junction held 6 bases outside the gene matches. Germline CDR1 reads SGHDT; CDR2 reads YYEEEE. Here the CDR3 DNA reads TGTGCCAGCGGTCAACAGGGGAACGAGCAGTACTTC. It translates to CASGQQGNEQYF.

The sample holds one count of this clone. The chain is built from TRBV7-8 and TRBJ1-6; the D gene is possibly TRBD1 (5 bases). Germline loops: CDR1 SGHVS, CDR2 FQNEAQ. The CDR3 spans 18 residues. V was clipped by 5 bases and J by 10 bases, with 27 bases between them. The CDR3 DNA is TGTGCCAGCAGCCCCCGCGGCAGGGACTTGGGGGGGGAGTCACCCCTCCACTTT. It yields the protein CASSPRGRDLGGESPLHF. Based on the CDR3 plus reference TRBV7-8 and TRBJ1-6, the full variable domain is GAGVSQSPRYKVAKRGQDVALRCDPISGHVSLFWYQQALGQGPEFLTYFQNEAQLDKSGLPSDRFFAERPEGSVSTLKIQRTQQEDSAVYLCASSPRGRDLGGESPLHFGNGTRLTVT.

This chain joins TRBV27 and TRBJ2-2; TRBD1 aligns across 7 bases. This CDR3 contains 16 residues. The ends lost 5 bases at V and 2 bases at J; junction bases unmatched: 8. Germline V CDR1 and CDR2: MNHEY, SMNVEV (reference sequence). The CDR3 loop reads CASSPLRDRNTGELFF. Written as DNA, the CDR3 is TGTGCCAGCAGTCCTCTCCGGGACAGAAACACCGGGGAGCTGTTTTTT.

V usage is TRBV30 and J usage is TRBJ1-3; D is perhaps TRBD1 (5 bases). This CDR3 spans 17 amino acids. In germline, CDR1 is GTSNPN, CDR2 SVGIG (reference sequence). Deletions cut 2 bases from V and 0 bases from J, with 17 bases between. Here the CDR3 reads CAWSSGLGGTSGNTIYF. CDR3 sequence (DNA): TGTGCCTGGAGTTCCGGTTTGGGGGGGACCTCTGGAAACACCATATATTTT.

The chain is built from TRBV12-3 or TRBV12-4 and TRBJ1-1; D unclear. CDR3 length: 13 residues. V shed 4 bases and J shed 1 base, with 7 bases lying between them. CDR3 sequence (DNA): TGTGCCAGCAGTTCCGGTTGGAACACTGAAGCTTTCTTT. This translates into CASSSGWNTEAFF.

This rearrangement joins TRBV11-3 to TRBJ1-5; no reliable D call. V shed 5 bases and J shed 0 bases, with 11 bases lying between them. Germline CDR1 SGHNT, CDR2 YENEEA. There are 15 residues in the CDR3. The CDR3 sequence is CASSGTPYSNQPQHF. As DNA, the CDR3 is TGTGCCAGCAGCGGTACACCTTATAGCAATCAGCCCCAGCATTTT.

This chain links TRBV10-3 with TRBJ2-3, with D tentatively TRBD1 (5 bases). V lost 5 bases to trimming and J lost 0 bases, with 12 bases between them. Germline CDR1 is ENHRY and CDR2 is SYGVKD. CDR3 length equals 15 residues. CDR3 protein: CAISSRVTSTDTQYF. CDR3 nucleotide sequence: TGTGCCATCAGTTCCAGGGTAACTAGCACAGATACGCAGTATTTT.

The V gene is TRBV12-5, the J gene TRBJ1-1; TRBD1 agrees at 11 bases. Germline lookup yields CDR1 LGHNT and CDR2 FRNRAP. Germline trimming cut 0 bases from V and 1 base from J; bases unmatched to any gene: 7. CDR3 length equals 18 residues. The CDR3 sequence is CASGLVLGQGATNTEAFF. The CDR3 DNA sequence: TGTGCTAGTGGTTTGGTACTAGGACAGGGGGCAACGAACACTGAAGCTTTCTTT.

CDR3 residues: CASRRQGLNEQFF. The CDR3 bases are TGCGCCAGCCGGCGACAGGGGCTTAATGAGCAGTTCTTC. The genes are TRBV4-1 and TRBJ2-1; 8 bases agree with TRBD1. This CDR3 comprises 13 residues. J gave up 7 bases and V 8 bases, and 7 bases lay outside the gene matches. Germline loops: CDR1 MGHRA, CDR2 YSYEKL.

The rearrangement uses TRBV5-5 and TRBJ1-1, with D unclear. The V and J ends lost 4 bases and 8 bases respectively, with 9 bases between them. The CDR3 contains 11 residues. CDR1 and CDR2 (germline): SGHKS, YYEKEE (reference sequence). The CDR3 sequence is CASSHEAEAFF. The CDR3 region has the DNA TGTGCCAGCAGCCACGAGGCCGAAGCTTTCTTT.

The chain employs TRBV30 and TRBJ1-1; 8 bases map to TRBD1. This CDR3 is built from 13 residues. Trimming cost V 4 bases and J 3 bases; bases outside gene matches: 4. Germline loops: CDR1 GTSNPN, CDR2 SVGIG (reference sequence). CDR3 nucleotides: TGTGCCTGGACCCTGACAGGGGACACTGAAGCTTTCTTT. Translation: CAWTLTGDTEAFF.

The chain employs TRBV5-4 and TRBJ2-3; D unresolved. V was trimmed by 0 bases and J by 1 base, leaving 15 bases between them. The germline gives CDR1 SGHNT, CDR2 YYREEE (reference sequence). CDR3 length: 17 amino acids. The CDR3: CASSLAATNVGTDTQYF. CDR3 coding DNA: TGTGCCAGCAGCTTGGCCGCAACGAATGTAGGCACAGATACGCAGTATTTT.

The V gene is TRBV18, the J gene TRBJ2-1; 9 positions match TRBD1. The junction had 9 bases not matched to a gene; V was cut back by 3 bases and J by 6 bases. The CDR3 covers 16 residues. The germline V gene encodes CDR1 KGHSH and CDR2 LQKENI. In DNA form, the CDR3 reads TGTGCCAGCTCACCTCCTTTGGGGACAGGGATCAATGAGCAGTTCTTC. Its protein is CASSPPLGTGINEQFF.

The chain uses TRBV25-1 and TRBJ1-5; D gene ambiguous. CDR1 is MGHDK, CDR2 SYGVNS, per germline. V lost 1 base and J 7 bases, leaving 11 bases between the germline ends. The CDR3 covers 14 residues. The CDR3 nucleotides are TGTGCCAGCAGTGAATTCTCTAACCAACAGCCCCAGCATTTT. Residues: CASSEFSNQQPQHF. The full variable domain, its missing parts supplied by reference TRBV25-1 and TRBJ1-5, is EADIYQTPRYLVIGTGKKITLECSQTMGHDKMYWYQQDPGMELHLIHYSYGVNSTEKGDLSSESTVSRIRTEHFPLTLESARPSHTSQYLCASSEFSNQQPQHFGDGTRLSIL.

The chain joins TRBV30 to TRBJ1-5; the D gene is possibly TRBD1 (5 bases). The CDR3 totals 14 residues. CDR1 and CDR2 from the germline V gene are GTSNPN and SVGIG (reference sequence). The V end was cut by 6 bases, the J end by 7 bases, with 19 bases between. The CDR3 region is CACKTTQGNQPQHF. The CDR3 DNA is TGTGCCTGCAAGACAACCCAGGGTAACCAGCCCCAGCATTTT.

This sequence joins TRBV7-6 and TRBJ2-3, with TRBD2 matching over 7 bases. Germline loops: CDR1 SGHVS, CDR2 FNYEAQ. V was pared by 4 bases and J by 5 bases, with 9 bases of the junction left unmatched. The CDR3 length is 15 residues. This CDR3 reads CASSSNLAEGDTQYF. The CDR3 DNA is TGTGCCAGCAGCTCGAATCTAGCGGAGGGAGATACGCAGTATTTT. Together with reference TRBV7-6 and TRBJ2-3, the CDR3 gives the full variable domain: GAGVSQSPRYKVTKRGQDVALRCDPISGHVSLYWYRQALGQGPEFLTYFNYEAQQDKSGLPNDRFSAERPEGSISTLTIQRTEQRDSAMYRCASSSNLAEGDTQYFGPGTRLTVL.

Points on this clone: A much larger clone lies one base from this, so it may be a read error. This sequence joins TRBV27 and TRBJ1-6, with TRBD1 matching over 9 bases. The CDR3 extends over 13 amino acids. Per germline, CDR1 MNHEY and CDR2 SMNVEV (reference sequence). With 5 bases clipped from V and 7 bases from J, the junction kept 0 bases outside the gene matches. The DNA for the CDR3 is TGTGCCAGCAGTGACAGGGGGAATTCACCCCTCCACTTT. The encoded protein is CASSDRGNSPLHF.

The chain links TRBV5-1 to TRBJ2-5; perhaps TRBD2 as D (5 bases). The CDR3 runs 15 residues. V gave up 0 bases and J gave up 4 bases, with 13 bases separating them. The germline gives CDR1 SGHRS, CDR2 YFSETQ. The CDR3 DNA sequence: TGCGCCAGCAGCTTGGTTCTCGGGGAGCCAGAGACCCAGTACTTC. Translated, it gives CASSLVLGEPETQYF.